Only a few counts were recorded for the clone carrying this T cell receptor beta chain. Its specificity is unknown. Primers included in the PCR were 60 Vbeta and 13 Jbeta primers. Profiled with immunoSEQ multiplex PCR; TCRdb holds only in-frame clones, not every one. The table records 140,000 to 150,000 clones, about three quarters of them present only once. The source of the sample is a study of cytomegalovirus exposure and HLA in healthy donors. On the study more broadly: Around 80 million unique TCRs from HLA-typed donors were held in an early data release.

Whole-study results and caveats: A later analysis linked a missense variant in DCLRE1C to the trimming of TCR beta V and J genes. Cytomegalovirus association was listed for around 180 TCR beta chains. Among the sequence variants, a highly shared cluster was likely an artifact of sequencing.

Germline lookup yields CDR1 GTSNPN and CDR2 SVGIG (reference sequence). This CDR3 contains 12 residues. V lost 8 bases, J lost 2 bases, and 5 bases stayed unmatched. V and J are TRBV30 and TRBJ1-2; 7 positions agree with TRBD1. The receptor was isolated from a middle-aged man in good health and CMV-seropositive. The material sequenced was PBMCs. The CDR3 nucleotides read TGTGCCAAGGACAGGCAAAACTATGGCTACACCTTC. This codes for CAKDRQNYGYTF. The complete variable domain, with remaining parts taken from reference TRBV30 and TRBJ1-2, reads SQTIHQWPATLVQPVGSPLSLECTVEGTSNPNLYWYRQAAGRGLQLLFYSVGIGQISSEVPQNLSASRPQDRQFILSSKKLLLSDSGFYLCAKDRQNYGYTFGSGTRLTVV.